Here is one T cell receptor beta chain with its context. Different DNA sequences within this sample yield the same CDR3. With 4 bases clipped from V and 0 bases from J, the junction kept 3 bases outside the gene matches. The CDR3 length is 15 residues. Germline V gives CDR1 KGHSH, CDR2 LQKENI. Researchers ran the PCR with 60 Vbeta and 13 Jbeta primers. Profiling relied on immunoSEQ multiplex PCR, and the TCRdb table lists in-frame clones only, not all of them. The sample contains roughly 140,000 clones, about 60% of which appear only once. This record comes from a study of cytomegalovirus exposure and HLA in healthy donors.

The sample comprised PBMCs. V usage is TRBV18 and J usage is TRBJ1-1; 9 bases fit TRBD1. This receptor was taken from a woman aged 60-75 years in good health and CMV-seropositive. The CDR3: CASSLGQGMNTEAFF. The CDR3 DNA sequence: TGTGCCAGCTCACTTGGACAGGGGATGAACACTGAAGCTTTCTTT.